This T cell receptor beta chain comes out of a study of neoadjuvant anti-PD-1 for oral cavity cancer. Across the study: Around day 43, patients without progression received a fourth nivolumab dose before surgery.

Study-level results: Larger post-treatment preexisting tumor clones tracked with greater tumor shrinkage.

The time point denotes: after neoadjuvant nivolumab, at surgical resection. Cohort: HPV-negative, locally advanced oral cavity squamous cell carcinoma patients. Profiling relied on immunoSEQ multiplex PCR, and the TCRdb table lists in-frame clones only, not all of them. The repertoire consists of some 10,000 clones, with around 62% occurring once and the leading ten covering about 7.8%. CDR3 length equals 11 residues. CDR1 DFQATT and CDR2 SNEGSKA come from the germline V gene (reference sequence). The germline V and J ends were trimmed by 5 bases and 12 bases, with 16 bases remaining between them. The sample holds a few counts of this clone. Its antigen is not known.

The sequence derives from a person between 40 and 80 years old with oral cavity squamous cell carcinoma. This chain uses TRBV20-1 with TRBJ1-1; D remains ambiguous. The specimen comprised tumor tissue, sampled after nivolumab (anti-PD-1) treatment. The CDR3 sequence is CSAATGRLSFF. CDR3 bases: TGCAGTGCTGCCACGGGGAGGCTGTCTTTCTTT.